This entry lists 5 T cell receptor beta chains sequenced from one sample in a study of T cells in Graves' hyperthyroidism and ophthalmopathy. TCR beta CDR3 region amplification was performed from RNA transcripts. An initial round of RT-PCR targeting the TCR CDR3 relied on the HTBI primer set. TCRdb analysed the multiplex PCR reads with MiXCR anew, one entry per CDR3 protein. The top ten clones hold 7.5% to 8.5% of a sample with a few hundred thousand distinct CDR3 sequences, about half of them seen once. The sample comprised peripheral blood or thyroid tissue (not recorded which). These receptors were collected from a woman between 18 and 30 years old with Graves' hyperthyroidism.

This clonotype was seen repeatedly, ten times or more. This chain connects TRBV4-1 to TRBJ1-5; tentatively, D is TRBD1 (6 bases). The germline V gene has CDR1 MGHRA and CDR2 YSYEKL. The CDR3 has 16 amino acids. Trimming took off 0 bases at V and 4 bases at J, with 13 bases between the two ends. Written as DNA, the CDR3 is TGCGCCAGCAGCCAAGATCTTGGGGGGACAAATCAGCCCCAGCATTTT. Amino acid sequence: CASSQDLGGTNQPQHF.

This clonotype was picked up many times. The V call is TRBV12-3 or TRBV12-4, the J call TRBJ1-3, with a weak D call TRBD1 (5 bases). V lost 10 bases to trimming and J lost 0 bases, with 10 bases between them. The CDR3 has 13 amino acids. The CDR3 nucleotides read TGTGCCATGGGACGGTACTCTGGAAACACCATATATTTT. The encoded protein is CAMGRYSGNTIYF.

This clonotype was seen many times. The chain couples TRBV5-1 to TRBJ2-5; D is ambiguous. V lost 3 bases to trimming and J lost 0 bases, with 9 bases between them. The germline V gene has CDR1 SGHRS and CDR2 YFSETQ. The CDR3 length is 14 residues. DNA of the CDR3: TGCGCCAGCAGCTCGAGACGGGACCAAGAGACCCAGTACTTC. Translated, it gives CASSSRRDQETQYF.

The chain carries TRBV7-9 and TRBJ2-5, with 8 bases fitting TRBD2. Germline CDR1 is SEHNR and CDR2 is FQNEAQ (reference sequence). This CDR3 has 16 amino acids. J lost 4 bases, V lost 6 bases, and 13 bases had no gene match. The CDR3 loop reads CASSSQAGAGGETQYF. CDR3 DNA: TGTGCCAGCAGTTCCCAAGCGGGGGCAGGAGGAGAGACCCAGTACTTC.

Many counts were recorded for this clonotype. The rearrangement joins TRBV19 to TRBJ1-5, with a weak D call TRBD1 (5 bases). V dropped 5 bases and J dropped 5 bases, with 10 bases sitting between them. Germline V gene sequence: CDR1 LNHDA, CDR2 SQIVND (reference sequence). There are 13 residues in the CDR3. Written as DNA, the CDR3 is TGTGCCAGTAGTGCCAGGGCCGATCAGCCCCAGCATTTT. This gives the protein CASSARADQPQHF.